These 29 T cell receptor beta chains originate from one sample sequenced in a study. MiXCR, applied by TCRdb to the 5' RACE reads, yields one record per CDR3 protein. The sample lists about 32,000 distinct CDR3 sequences, 25% to 30% seen once, with 2% to 2.5% in the top ten. Treg sorting used a CD4+CD25+CD127-/low gate. Sequenced sample: tumor-infiltrating Tregs sorted from the breast tumor. These receptors all stem from a female donor with breast cancer.

This clonotype was seen many times. The chain couples TRBV6-1 to TRBJ1-1; TRBD1 matches 8 bases. The CDR3 totals 13 residues. The germline V gene encodes CDR1 MNHNS and CDR2 SASEGT. V shed 6 bases and J 4 bases; nucleotides not matched to a gene: 4. The CDR3, as DNA: TGTGCCAGCAGCTCCGACAGGGGCACTGAAGCTTTCTTT. This translates into CASSSDRGTEAFF.

The V call is TRBV20-1, the J call TRBJ2-7; D perhaps matches TRBD2 (5 bases). From germline, CDR1 is DFQATT and CDR2 SNEGSKA (reference sequence). CDR3 length: 14 residues. Trimming took 5 bases from V and 0 from J, leaving 14 bases between them. The CDR3 spells CSARGRAGSYEQYF. The CDR3 DNA is TGCAGTGCTCGAGGGCGGGCAGGCTCCTACGAGCAGTACTTC.

There are a few counts of this clonotype. This chain connects TRBV20-1 to TRBJ1-3; no reliable D call. The CDR3 length is 15 residues. Germline values: CDR1 DFQATT, CDR2 SNEGSKA (reference sequence). Trimming cost V 2 bases and J 2 bases, with 13 bases left between them. Here the CDR3 DNA reads TGCAGTGCTAGACGCGAAGCGGGTGCTGGAAACACCATATATTTT. The encoded protein is CSARREAGAGNTIYF.

The table lists this clonotype with many counts. V and J are TRBV5-5 and TRBJ2-3; TRBD2 aligns across 8 bases. From germline, CDR1 is SGHKS and CDR2 YYEKEE (reference sequence). The ends lost 3 bases at V and 1 base at J; junction bases unmatched: 7. The CDR3 loop spans 16 amino acids. CDR3 loop: CASSWVETSGTDTQYF. In DNA, the CDR3 is TGTGCCAGCAGCTGGGTGGAGACTAGCGGCACAGATACGCAGTATTTT.

The table lists this clonotype with many counts. This chain joins TRBV5-1 and TRBJ2-7; D not certain. Trimming took 5 bases from V and 3 from J, leaving 6 bases between them. Germline V lookup: CDR1 SGHRS, CDR2 YFSETQ. The CDR3 spans 11 residues. CDR3 sequence (DNA): TGCGCCAGCAGGAACCACTACGAGCAGTACTTC. It translates to CASRNHYEQYF.

The chain links TRBV6-5 to TRBJ2-5, with D unresolved. CDR3 length: 14 amino acids. Germline V gene lookup returns CDR1 MNHEY and CDR2 SVGAGI. Deletions cut 5 bases from V and 3 bases from J, with 13 bases between. In DNA form, the CDR3 reads TGTGCCAGCAGTACCGACTGGTCAAAAGAGACCCAGTACTTC. It translates to CASSTDWSKETQYF.

This clonotype was seen only a few times. The chain links TRBV5-5 to TRBJ2-4; 9 bases fit TRBD1. V was pared by 2 bases and J by 1 base, with 13 bases of the junction left unmatched. This CDR3 contains 19 residues. Germline lookup yields CDR1 SGHKS and CDR2 YYEKEE (reference sequence). The CDR3 nucleotides are TGTGCCAGCAGCTTTTGGGGACAGGGAGGGGGCGCGGCCAAAAACATTCAGTACTTC. Protein: CASSFWGQGGGAAKNIQYF.

The chain has TRBV12-3 or TRBV12-4 and TRBJ2-7, with 8 bases matching TRBD1. After removal of 8 bases from V and 0 bases from J, the junction contained 12 bases not matched to a gene. This CDR3 spans 16 amino acids. The CDR3 region has the DNA TGTGCCAGCGGCCCCCCCGGACAGGGCCACTCCTACGAGCAGTACTTC. It specifies CASGPPGQGHSYEQYF.

This chain links TRBV7-9 with TRBJ2-1; 14 bases are shared with TRBD2. Germline CDR1 is SEHNR and CDR2 is FQNEAQ (reference sequence). Trimming at V came to 5 bases and at J to 8 bases, leaving 5 bases not matched to a gene. This CDR3 is 15 amino acids long. CDR3 nucleotide sequence: TGTGCCAGCAGCAAGGGACTAGCGGGAGCTGATGAGCAGTTCTTC. Translating it yields CASSKGLAGADEQFF.

Regarding this clonotype: The germline gene is not matched at one end of the junction; a read error may be the cause. CDR3: CASSHQDRGRDQPQRF. In DNA, the CDR3 is TGCGCCAGTAGCCACCAGGACAGGGGGAGGGATCAGCCCCAGCGTTTT. The gene calls are TRBV4-1 and TRBJ1-5; 10 bases align to TRBD1. The length of the CDR3 is 16 residues. Germline lookup yields CDR1 MGHRA and CDR2 YSYEKL.

Points on this clonotype: A read error may account for a junction end that differs from germline. The chain employs TRBV6-1 and TRBJ2-1, with TRBD2 matching over 14 bases. This CDR3 region has 17 residues. The germline V gene encodes CDR1 MNHNS and CDR2 SASEGT. The CDR3 bases are TGTGTCAGCAGTGATGGGACTAGCGGGAGCTCCCACAATGAGCAGTTCTTC. It encodes CVSSDGTSGSSHNEQFF.

Worth noting for this clonotype: A read error may produce the germline difference seen at one junction end. The chain recombines TRBV6-5 with TRBJ2-7, with TRBD2 identical over 7 bases. CDR1 and CDR2 (germline): MNHEY, SVGAGI. The CDR3 is 13 amino acids. CDR3 sequence reads: CASRQRDSYEQHF. The CDR3 nucleotides are TGCGCCAGCAGACAGCGGGACTCCTACGAGCAGCACTTC.

By frequency in the sample, this clonotype is medium-sized. The CDR3 loop reads CSAMGAGGVWWGNQPQHF. In DNA form, the CDR3 reads TGCAGTGCTATGGGGGCAGGGGGCGTTTGGTGGGGCAATCAGCCCCAGCATTTT. The rearrangement uses TRBV20-1 and TRBJ1-5; 8 nucleotides align to TRBD1. With 4 bases clipped from V and 2 bases from J, the junction kept 16 bases outside the gene matches. This CDR3 contains 18 residues. CDR1 is DFQATT and CDR2 is SNEGSKA in the germline V gene (reference sequence).

Many counts were recorded for this clonotype. The V and J genes are TRBV3-1 and TRBJ2-4; possible D gene TRBD2, 6 bases. This CDR3 is 14 amino acids long. The germline CDR1 and CDR2 sequences are LGHDT and YNNKEL (reference sequence). Trimming left V 1 base short and J 6 bases short, with 10 bases between. In DNA form, the CDR3 reads TGTGCCAGCAGCCAAGGGGTTAGCGGAAACATTCAGTACTTC. It yields the protein CASSQGVSGNIQYF.

V usage is TRBV20-1 and J usage is TRBJ2-7; TRBD1 might be the D (6 bases). Trimming removed 1 base from V and 3 bases from J, with 7 bases in between. Germline lookup yields CDR1 DFQATT and CDR2 SNEGSKA (reference sequence). CDR3 length: 12 residues. Written as DNA, the CDR3 is TGCAGTGCTAGAGGGGACAACTACGAGCAGTACTTC. The encoded protein is CSARGDNYEQYF.

This chain connects TRBV12-3 or TRBV12-4 to TRBJ2-7; D remains unclear. The CDR3 covers 12 residues. The germline V and J ends were trimmed by 5 bases and 5 bases, with 10 bases remaining between them. The CDR3 region is CASSTQANEQYF. CDR3 nucleotides: TGTGCCAGCAGTACCCAGGCCAACGAGCAGTACTTC.

In this sample, this clonotype turned up a few times. Just one base apart from a much larger clone, this may be a read error. This chain connects TRBV6-5 to TRBJ2-1; 10 bases are shared with TRBD2. The CDR3 runs to 19 residues. CDR1 and CDR2 from the germline V gene are MNHEY and SVGAGI. The CDR3 region is CASSYSVTSGSSSYNKQFF. In DNA form, the CDR3 reads TGTGCCAGCAGTTACTCAGTGACTAGCGGGTCGAGCTCCTACAATAAGCAGTTCTTC.

This clonotype has a single count. This rearrangement joins TRBV27 to TRBJ2-1; 8 positions agree with TRBD2. Per germline, CDR1 MNHEY and CDR2 SMNVEV (reference sequence). The CDR3 covers 16 residues. V lost 1 base to trimming and J lost 3 bases; unmatched junction nucleotides: 5. CDR3 sequence: CASSLLAGGLYNEQFF. As DNA, the CDR3 is TGTGCCAGCAGTTTATTGGCGGGGGGCCTCTACAATGAGCAGTTCTTC.

This clonotype has a single count. Being one base from a much bigger clone, this may be a read error. This rearrangement joins TRBV6-5 to TRBJ1-6; D gene unclear. The CDR3 length is 14 residues. Trimming pared 2 bases from V and 9 bases from J, leaving 11 bases between. Germline lookup yields CDR1 MNHEY and CDR2 SVGAGI. The CDR3 reads CASSYGQNSSPLHF. In DNA, the CDR3 is TGTGCCAGCAGTTACGGGCAGAATAGTTCACCCCTCCACTTT.

The chain uses TRBV6-5 and TRBJ1-1, with D perhaps matching TRBD1 (5 bases). CDR3 length: 16 residues. Germline lookup yields CDR1 MNHEY and CDR2 SVGAGI. V was pared by 0 bases and J by 1 base, with 12 bases between. CDR3 nucleotide sequence: TGTGCCAGCAGTTACTCGAATAGGGGTAGGAACACTGAAGCTTTCTTT. It is translated as CASSYSNRGRNTEAFF.

The chain has TRBV19 and TRBJ2-1; 10 bases match TRBD2. The CDR3 covers 16 residues. From germline, CDR1 is LNHDA and CDR2 SQIVND (reference sequence). With V trimmed by 4 bases and J by 4 bases, 7 bases remained unmatched. CDR3 region: CASSTRTSGVYNEQFF. DNA of the CDR3: TGTGCCAGTAGTACTCGGACTAGCGGAGTTTACAATGAGCAGTTCTTC.

This clonotype is deemed medium-sized (0.01 to 0.1%). The rearrangement joins TRBV4-1 to TRBJ2-7; 12 nucleotides align to TRBD2. CDR3 length: 15 residues. The trim removed 3 bases at V and 6 bases at J, leaving 6 bases unmatched. The germline V gene encodes CDR1 MGHRA and CDR2 YSYEKL. The CDR3, as DNA: TGCGCCAGCAGCCAGCCGACTAGCGGGAGAACCGAGCAGTACTTC. This gives the protein CASSQPTSGRTEQYF.

As concerns this clonotype: A read error is possible here, since a much larger clone lies one base away. The rearrangement uses TRBV7-9 and TRBJ2-3; a possible D gene is TRBD2 (6 bases). Trimming took 4 bases from V and 1 from J, leaving 6 bases between them. This CDR3 region has 13 residues. CDR1 and CDR2 from the germline V gene are SEHNR and FQNEAQ (reference sequence). CDR3 in amino acids: CASSWGGTDTQYF. The CDR3 region has the DNA TGTGCCAGCAGCTGGGGGGGCACAGATACGCAGTATTTT.

This clonotype was seen a few times. The V and J genes are TRBV12-3 or TRBV12-4 and TRBJ2-1, with TRBD2 matching 9 bases. This CDR3 spans 14 amino acids. After removal of 3 bases from V and 7 bases from J, the junction contained 4 bases not matched to a gene. The CDR3 region is CASSFGSGRNEQFF. The CDR3 region has the DNA TGTGCCAGCAGTTTCGGGAGCGGGAGGAATGAGCAGTTCTTC.

A note on this clonotype: Given a much more abundant clone one base away, this may be a read error. The chain couples TRBV7-2 to TRBJ2-1; 8 bases are shared with TRBD2. CDR1 and CDR2 (germline): SGHTA, FQGNSA. V shed 4 bases, J shed 2 bases, and the junction held 4 bases outside the gene matches. The CDR3 consists of 15 residues. This chain's CDR3 is CASSSAGLAYNEQFF. In DNA form, the CDR3 reads TGTGCCAGCAGCTCAGCGGGACTAGCCTACAATGAGCAGTTCTTC.

This clonotype has ten or more counts. The DNA for the CDR3 is TGTGCCAGCAGCGTCCGCCCCGGGACTAGCGGCACAGATACGCAGTATTTT. This sequence encodes CASSVRPGTSGTDTQYF. The chain uses TRBV9 and TRBJ2-3; TRBD2 matches at 10 bases. The V and J ends lost 2 bases and 1 base, in that order; junction bases with no gene match: 7. Germline V lookup: CDR1 SGDLS, CDR2 YYNGEE. The length of the CDR3 is 17 residues.

On this clonotype: A much bigger clone sits one base away, suggesting this may be a read error. V is TRBV12-3 or TRBV12-4 and J is TRBJ2-1; D remains ambiguous. The CDR3 has 11 residues. The CDR3, as DNA: TGTGCCAGCAGTTGGGTCAATGAGCGGTTCTTC. This codes for CASSWVNERFF.

This clonotype was recorded many times. This chain uses TRBV6-5 with TRBJ2-1; the match to TRBD2 covers 14 bases. Trimming removed 6 bases from V and 8 bases from J; junction bases left unmatched: 15. CDR3 size: 18 residues. Per germline, CDR1 MNHEY and CDR2 SVGAGI. The CDR3: CASRRRPLGTSGSDEQFF. CDR3 DNA: TGTGCCAGCAGAAGAAGACCCCTCGGGACTAGCGGGAGCGATGAGCAGTTCTTC.

This clonotype was observed a handful of times. V gene TRBV20-1 combines with J gene TRBJ2-5; TRBD1 might be the D (6 bases). Germline V lookup: CDR1 DFQATT, CDR2 SNEGSKA (reference sequence). The V end lost 0 bases, the J end lost 5 bases, and 13 bases lay between the germline ends. The length of the CDR3 is 14 residues. The CDR3 loop reads CSARDETGLETQYF. Written as DNA, the CDR3 is TGCAGTGCTAGAGATGAAACAGGGTTGGAGACCCAGTACTTC.